One T cell receptor (beta chain) is described in this entry. The data derive from a study of monozygotic twins with cystic fibrosis. Germline V gene data show CDR1 as MNHEY and CDR2 as SMNVEV (reference sequence). CDR3 size: 16 residues. V was clipped by 0 bases and J by 2 bases, with 11 bases between them. The table came from immunoSEQ multiplex PCR; TCRdb's copy has only in-frame clones and leaves some out. The sample yields fewer than 10,000 clones, 98% seen once. This chain connects TRBV27 to TRBJ2-1; D is uncertain. The sequenced sample consisted of blood. The TCR originated in a girl aged 2-15 years with cystic fibrosis. CDR3 bases: TGTGCCAGCAGTTTATCCCCGCGGACCCCCTACAATGAGCAGTTCTTC. It is translated as CASSLSPRTPYNEQFF.